These 12 T cell receptor beta chains originate from one sample sequenced in a study of T cells in Graves' hyperthyroidism and ophthalmopathy. Researchers amplified the TCR beta CDR3 regions from RNA transcripts. Using the HTBI primer set, a first-round RT-PCR was run on the TCR CDR3. TCRdb analysed the multiplex PCR reads with MiXCR anew, one entry per CDR3 protein. The data show about 600,000 distinct CDR3 sequences, about 14% seen once. The sequenced material came from blood. The receptors were sampled from a woman between 45 and 60 years old with Graves' ophthalmopathy.

The J gene is TRBJ2-7, the V gene TRBV12-3 or TRBV12-4; TRBD2 agrees at 7 bases. Unmatched junction bases numbered 3, after V lost 8 bases and J lost 5 bases. The CDR3 is 11 residues long. CDR3 amino acids: CASGRADEQYF. The DNA of the CDR3 is TGTGCCAGCGGGAGGGCCGACGAGCAGTACTTC.

This clonotype was detected only a few times. The chain joins TRBV27 to TRBJ1-2; D call uncertain. The V end was cut by 4 bases, the J end by 4 bases, with 7 bases between. This CDR3 is built from 12 residues. The germline CDR1 and CDR2 sequences are MNHEY and SMNVEV (reference sequence). CDR3 nucleotides: TGTGCCAGCAGTTCCCCTATCTATGGCTACACCTTC. It encodes CASSSPIYGYTF.

A remark on this clonotype: A much larger clone is a single base away; this may be a read error. V gene TRBV5-1 combines with J gene TRBJ2-1; 7 positions agree with TRBD2. J gave up 9 bases and V 0 bases, and 12 bases lay outside the gene matches. The CDR3 runs 16 residues. Germline V CDR1 and CDR2: SGHRS, YFSETQ. DNA of the CDR3: TGCGCCAGCAGCTTGGTCTCTGTGGGAGGGGCAGGTGAGCAGTTCTTC. Its protein product is CASSLVSVGGAGEQFF.

The V call is TRBV5-1, the J call TRBJ1-1; D unclear. Looked up from germline, CDR1 is SGHRS and CDR2 is YFSETQ. This CDR3 spans 15 amino acids. V shed 0 bases and J shed 1 base, with 10 bases lying between them. The CDR3 DNA follows: TGCGCCAGCAGCTTGGTCGGGGTAGGGAACACTGAAGCTTTCTTT. This sequence encodes CASSLVGVGNTEAFF.

This clonotype was picked up many times. This chain connects TRBV27 to TRBJ1-2; D uncertain. Germline values: CDR1 MNHEY, CDR2 SMNVEV (reference sequence). This CDR3 comprises 15 residues. V lost 5 bases and J lost 8, with 21 bases in between. The CDR3 spells CASSPRFRQGDGYTF. In DNA, the CDR3 is TGTGCCAGCAGTCCCCGGTTCAGGCAAGGAGACGGCTACACCTTC.

This clonotype was counted many times. V gene TRBV5-1 combines with J gene TRBJ2-7, with 14 positions matching TRBD2. Trimming cost V 0 bases and J 0 bases; bases outside gene matches: 8. The CDR3 has 19 residues. CDR1 and CDR2 (germline): SGHRS, YFSETQ. DNA of the CDR3: TGCGCCAGCAGCTTGGGGAGACTAGCGGGAGGGCCCCACTCCTACGAGCAGTACTTC. This sequence encodes CASSLGRLAGGPHSYEQYF. Variable domain in full (rest from reference TRBV5-1 and TRBJ2-7): KAGVTQTPRYLIKTRGQQVTLSCSPISGHRSVSWYQQTPGQGLQFLFEYFSETQRNKGNFPGRFSGRQFSNSRSEMNVSTLELGDSALYLCASSLGRLAGGPHSYEQYFGPGTRLTVT.

The J gene is TRBJ2-1, the V gene TRBV5-1; 8 nucleotides line up with TRBD1. Germline CDR1 is SGHRS and CDR2 is YFSETQ. The CDR3 is 16 residues long. Trimming at V came to 0 bases and at J to 1 base, leaving 3 bases not matched to a gene. CDR3 sequence: CASSLDTGGSYNEQFF. In nucleotides, the CDR3 is TGCGCCAGCAGCTTGGATACAGGGGGTTCCTACAATGAGCAGTTCTTC.

The sample holds many counts of this clonotype. The J gene is TRBJ2-2, the V gene TRBV20-1; tentative D call: TRBD2 (6 bases). The CDR3 is 14 amino acids. Trimming took off 3 bases at V and 0 bases at J, with 8 bases between the two ends. Germline V gene data show CDR1 as DFQATT and CDR2 as SNEGSKA (reference sequence). CDR3 loop: CSASGGANTGELFF. The CDR3 nucleotides are TGCAGTGCTAGTGGAGGGGCGAACACCGGGGAGCTGTTTTTT.

This clonotype was seen repeatedly, ten times or more. The chain joins TRBV2 to TRBJ1-2; D may be TRBD1 (6 bases). Germline CDR1 SNHLY, CDR2 FYNNEI. Trimming took off 0 bases at V and 5 bases at J, with 10 bases between the two ends. The CDR3 has 14 amino acids. DNA of the CDR3: TGTGCCAGCAGTGAAGCGCCACAGGGATATGGCTACACCTTC. Translating it yields CASSEAPQGYGYTF.

This clonotype was detected many times. This chain uses TRBV12-3 or TRBV12-4 with TRBJ2-7; 14 nucleotides line up with TRBD2. The CDR3 totals 15 residues. Trimming cost V 7 bases and J 8 bases; bases outside gene matches: 10. The CDR3: CASTSGTSGRVKQYF. The CDR3, as DNA: TGTGCCAGCACCTCAGGGACTAGCGGGAGAGTAAAGCAGTACTTC.

The chain recombines TRBV25-1 with TRBJ2-1, with 7 bases aligning to TRBD2. The CDR3 spans 17 residues. J was trimmed by 7 bases and V by 4 bases; bases with no gene match: 16. Germline CDR1 and CDR2: MGHDK and SYGVNS. The CDR3 DNA reads TGTGCCAGCAGTGGACTTTGGGTGGGGGAGGGCCCAAATGAGCAGTTCTTC. It encodes CASSGLWVGEGPNEQFF.

In this sample, this clonotype turned up many times. V gene TRBV12-3 or TRBV12-4 combines with J gene TRBJ2-2; tentative D call: TRBD2 (5 bases). Deletions cut 6 bases from V and 5 bases from J, with 13 bases between. This CDR3 is built from 14 residues. The CDR3 sequence: CASRRHGETGELFF. CDR3 nucleotides: TGTGCCAGCAGGCGTCACGGGGAGACCGGGGAGCTGTTTTTT.